This TCR beta chain was sequenced for a study of cytomegalovirus exposure and HLA in healthy donors (dated by TCRdb to 2016 to 2017). As for the study more broadly: An earlier analysis of several hundred of the donors reported 250 to 300 Gb of sequence data and 117 million unique TCR beta sequences from roughly 180 million T cells. An early release covering roughly 580 HLA-typed donors comprised 250 to 350 gigabases of sequencing data and tens of millions of unique TCR sequences. Of the roughly 400 genotyped donors, 65% to 90% fell in the genetic ancestry cluster associated with self-reported Caucasian donors. The study aimed to test whether signatures of past pathogen exposure could be identified by cataloging public T cell receptors. The study used immunosequencing to profile the T cell repertoires of approximately 630 subjects and linked those repertoires to cytomegalovirus serostatus. Along with the approximately 700-subject first cohort, a separate validation cohort of over a hundred different subjects was used. To predict cytomegalovirus infection status, the study combined high-throughput TCR immunosequencing, statistical association of individual TCRs with disease status, and machine learning. To study patterns of TCR occurrence, a later analysis re-analyzed previously published TCR beta repertoires from 700 or so donors and added high-resolution HLA genotyping. The later analysis used no new phenotypic data to find candidate immune exposures, relying instead on TCR beta sequences and their occurrence across donors. To decide whether each TCR beta V gene segment behaved as functional or pseudogenic, an earlier analysis of over 500 of the donors relied on high-throughput TCR beta sequencing. Donor age, sex, ethnicity and CMV serostatus were collected together with the repertoire data. In a later genetic analysis, genome-wide SNP genotypes for about three fifths of the 666 donors were used, and that subset was treated as a discovery cohort. Every discovery cohort repertoire had been produced on one sequencing platform. HLA typing included class I and class II loci at four-digit resolution. Typing coverage differed by locus: A, B, C, DRB1 and DQB1 were typed in roughly 629-630 donors, DQA1 in 522, DPA1 in some 570, and DPB1 in 450 to 490. A few DR-DQ haplotypes were handled as single units for association and clustering because linkage in the cohort was strong. Among some 400 genotyped donors of the cohort, an average of approximately 220,000 unique TCR beta nucleotide sequences was sequenced per donor, of which about 19% were non-productive. The paper as a whole reports these results and caveats: Specific HLA alleles were associated with around 18,000 TCR beta sequences at a false discovery rate of 0.05 in a later analysis. A group of highly shared sequence variants was considered likely to be a technical artifact of the sequencing pipeline. An earlier analysis of some 560 of the donors showed that most TCR beta V segments appeared in productive rearrangements either about 87% or about 30% of the time, which broadly matched IMGT annotations. Cytomegalovirus status was reported to be diagnosed by the classifier with high specificity and sensitivity in both the original and validation cohorts. The cohort was sequenced for TCR beta chains only, and without alpha or paired-chain data the features that could be detected were limited. For the cohort, immune exposure information was limited to CMV serostatus. Three of the identified cytomegalovirus-associated TCR beta chains were confirmed in vitro to be specific for cytomegalovirus antigens. Linkage disequilibrium might explain the correlated functional status among segregating V segments, but an unknown experimental factor could not be excluded. V-gene and J-gene trimming of TCR beta chains was associated with a missense DCLRE1C variant in a later genetic analysis, and the association was replicated in an independent cohort. Because HLA typing was unavailable for some donors at each locus, only the typed subset was used in association tests. The authors suggested that the approach could potentially be generalized to other disease states and immunological phenotypes. A total of some 180 TCR beta chains were listed by the study as associated with cytomegalovirus. Most TCR sequences were seen in very few donors, while some public TCRs were found in many individuals. Because the 87-base-pair reads could not distinguish some IMGT-functional V segments, including TRBV6-2 and TRBV6-3, those segments were excluded. Assigning TCR associations to individual alleles was difficult when HLA alleles, especially DR and DQ, strongly co-occurred. According to a later genetic analysis, donors in an Asian-associated ancestry cluster had fewer N-insertions in productive TCRs than the approximately 710-donor mean. Sequencing depth was assumed to be roughly uniform across donors in the presence/absence analyses, though that assumption may not hold. A further reported finding was that TCR beta sequences accurately predicted the HLA-A and HLA-B alleles for most subjects in the first cohort. Because counts were too low, roughly 17 rarely observed V segments, including chromosome 9 orphons, were left out of the earlier analysis of 587 of the donors. According to a later analysis, TCR association rates differed among HLA loci, with DRB1 alleles showing the most associated TCRs and HLA-C alleles showing the fewest. According to a later analysis, parvovirus B19, influenza, CMV and Epstein-Barr virus appeared linked to several top co-occurrence clusters. Compared with equally common non-associated chains, HLA-associated TCR beta chains in a later analysis were more clonally expanded and had lower generation probabilities. In a later analysis, most CMV-associated TCR beta chains were found to appear HLA-restricted, with HLA associations seemingly driven largely by CMV exposure.

The cohort was made up of approximately 670 healthy bone marrow donors. At the time of sampling, every cohort member was nominally healthy, though immune exposures that went unrecorded were likely present. The donor tested CMV seropositive and was one of the 289 seropositive cohort members. Every donor gave a peripheral blood sample, and the peripheral blood mononuclear cells from that sample were used for TCR beta sequencing. The Qiagen DNeasy Blood Extraction Kit was used to extract genomic DNA from the blood cell samples. From its cysteine to its phenylalanine, the CDR3 spans 15 amino acids. Only the CDR3 part of the read is kept: 45 bases, read in frame from the first base. From a lookup of the germline V gene, CDR1 and CDR2 are LGHNA and YNFKEQ. Trimming takes 2 bases off V and 4 bases off J; junction bases not matched to a gene: 3. The library was generated by the immunoSEQ multiplex PCR assay. For the multiplex PCR, a mixture combining 60 forward primers for TCR Vbeta segments and 13 reverse primers for TCR Jbeta segments was used. A multiplex PCR assay on genomic DNA amplified the CDR3 region of rearranged TCR beta genes. On the Illumina HiSeq System, the amplified TCR beta libraries were sequenced as 87-base-pair reads. The source study handled its data this way. In a later analysis, tens of millions of unique TCR beta chains were counted across the roughly 700 repertoires, and approximately 11 million of these chains were shared by at least two donors. To remove PCR and sequencing errors, raw reads were error-corrected and collapsed into unique sequences using a nearest-neighbor algorithm that merged closely related sequences. To assign V, D and J gene segments, CDR3 sequences were aligned to IMGT reference sequences. For a sequence to be retained, a match of at least six nucleotides to both a V gene segment and a J gene segment was required. A rearrangement counted as productive if the CDR3 had no stop codons and remained in frame with V and J, and every other rearrangement counted as non-productive. CDR3 was defined according to IMGT convention as the region running from the second conserved V-encoded cysteine to the conserved J-encoded phenylalanine. The earlier analysis of 500 to 650 of the donors excluded any sequence lacking an unambiguous match to a single V gene segment. An earlier analysis of fewer than 750 of the donors classified V segments as functional when productive rearrangements were above 56.7% and as segregating when the standard deviation between donors was above 5%. A statistical classification framework was developed to diagnose cytomegalovirus status using the catalog of TCR beta chain sequences. A later analysis assigned V and J genes by comparing TCR nucleotide sequences with IMGT/GENE-DB human TR gene sequences. In a later analysis, CDR3 sequences and most-parsimonious VDJ recombination scenarios were assigned using the TCRdist pipeline. In a later analysis, each TCR beta chain was defined by its CDR3 amino acid sequence together with its V-gene family, and reads lacking a unique V-gene family were excluded. To address suspected cross-contamination and a sequencing artifact, a later analysis removed over 500 highly shared, low-generation-probability nucleotide sequences. In a later analysis, a clonal expansion index was calculated for each public chain from normalized within-repertoire ranks of inferred template counts. A later analysis computed generation probabilities with a VDJ recombination model fitted to out-of-frame rearrangements, and checked the results against IGoR. In a later analysis, hypergeometric tests were used to score TCR-TCR, TCR-HLA and TCR-CMV co-occurrence, with a repertoire-size bias correction applied to TCR pairs. A later analysis estimated false discovery rates by permuting HLA or CMV assignments 20 times. In a later analysis, co-occurring TCRs were grouped using DBSCAN, with TCRdist sequence similarity added in when clustering inside HLA-allele-positive subsets. Repertoires with fewer than 30,000 or more than 120,000 public chains were left out of co-occurrence clustering, as were about 5 repertoires with anomalous nucleotide sharing. Not all clones reach the TCRdb copy of this immuneACCESS table, which keeps in-frame sequences only. Checked studies attribute under half of the gap to unresolved V genes and leave the rest unexplained. V, J and clone size are taken as reported in that table, and D and trimming were inferred from the DNA itself. For this sample, the table gives just over 60,000 clones. More than 5% of the sample is taken by the ten largest.

A word on this clone: Its recognized antigen is unknown.

This clonotype was sampled from a young man in good health and CMV-seropositive. The rearranged segments are TRBV4-2 and TRBJ2-5; TRBD2 agrees with 11 junctional bases. The sample comprised PBMCs. The CDR3 region: CASSQRLAGTETQYF. The DNA reads as follows: TGTGCCAGCAGCCAAAGACTAGCGGGGACAGAGACCCAGTACTTC.